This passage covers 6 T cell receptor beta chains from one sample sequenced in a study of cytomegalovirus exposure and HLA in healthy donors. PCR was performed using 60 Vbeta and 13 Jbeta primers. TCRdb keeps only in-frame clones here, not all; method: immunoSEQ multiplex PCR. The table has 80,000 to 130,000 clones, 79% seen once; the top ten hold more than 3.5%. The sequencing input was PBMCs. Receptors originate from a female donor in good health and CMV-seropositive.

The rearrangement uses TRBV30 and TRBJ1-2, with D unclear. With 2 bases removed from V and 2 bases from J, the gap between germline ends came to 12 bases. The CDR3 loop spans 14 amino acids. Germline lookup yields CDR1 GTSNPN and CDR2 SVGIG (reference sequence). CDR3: CAWSRGLANYGYTF. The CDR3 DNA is TGTGCCTGGAGTCGGGGTCTGGCCAACTATGGCTACACCTTC.

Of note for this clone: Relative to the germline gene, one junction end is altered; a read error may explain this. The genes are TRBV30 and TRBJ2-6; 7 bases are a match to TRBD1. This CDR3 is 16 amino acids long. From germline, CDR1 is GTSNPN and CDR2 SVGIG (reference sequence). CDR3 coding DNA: TGTGCCTTCCAAAGAGGGGACAGCTCTGGGGCCAACGGCCTGACTTTC. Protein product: CAFQRGDSSGANGLTF.

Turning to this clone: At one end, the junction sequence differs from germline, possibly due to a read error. CDR3 amino acids: CSSSLPEGKLFF. Here the CDR3 DNA reads TGTTCCAGCAGCTTGCCCGAGGGAAAACTGTTTTTT. This sequence joins TRBV7-9 and TRBJ1-4; D is unclear. Germline V lookup: CDR1 SEHNR, CDR2 FQNEAQ (reference sequence). There are 12 residues in the CDR3.

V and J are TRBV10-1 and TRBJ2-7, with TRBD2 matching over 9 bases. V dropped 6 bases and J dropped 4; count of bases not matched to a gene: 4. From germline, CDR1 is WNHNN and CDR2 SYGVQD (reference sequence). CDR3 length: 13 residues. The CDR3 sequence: CASSPSGDYEQYF. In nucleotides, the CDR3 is TGCGCCAGCAGCCCTAGCGGGGATTACGAGCAGTACTTC.

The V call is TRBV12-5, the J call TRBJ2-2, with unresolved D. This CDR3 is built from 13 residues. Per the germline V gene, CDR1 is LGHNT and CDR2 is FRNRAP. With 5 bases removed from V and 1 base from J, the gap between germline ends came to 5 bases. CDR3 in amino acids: CASGQENTGELFF. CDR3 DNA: TGTGCTAGTGGTCAGGAGAACACCGGGGAGCTGTTTTTT.

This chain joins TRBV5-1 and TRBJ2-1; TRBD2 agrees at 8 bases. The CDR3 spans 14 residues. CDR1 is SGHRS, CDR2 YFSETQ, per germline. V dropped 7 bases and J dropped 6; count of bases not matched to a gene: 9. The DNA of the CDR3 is TGCGCCAGCCAAACCGGGACTAGAGGCAATGAGCAGTTCTTC. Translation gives CASQTGTRGNEQFF.